This T cell receptor (beta chain) was obtained from a study of Ad26.COV2.S vaccination and SARS-CoV-2 variants. Study-level information: The vaccine Ad26.COV2.S was put into the muscle once, or twice with 56 days between. Study-level points and caveats: Considerable breadth of spike-specific CD8+ and CD4+ T cell responses has reportedly been documented following vaccination. Total responses of T cells may have been underestimated by the analyses of TCR breadth and depth.

Notes on this clone: No antigen is known for it. Other DNA sequences in this specimen translate into the identical CDR3.

Generated by immunoSEQ multiplex PCR, the TCRdb table keeps only in-frame clones and is missing some. The sample lists about 220,000 clones; roughly 90% were seen once. Sample treatment: around 19 received Ad26.COV2.S at low or high dose, single or two shots; roughly five received placebo; per-sample allocation not given. Specimen acquisition occurred on day 63 following the initial vaccine or placebo injection. The vaccine delivered Wuhan-strain SARS-CoV-2 spike through an Ad26 vector. The TCR was taken from a person between 18 and 65 years old who received the Ad26.COV2.S COVID-19 vaccine or a placebo. The specimen was peripheral blood, collected in a trial of Ad26.COV2.S vaccine versus placebo.

The CDR3 region has the DNA TGCAGTGCTAGGACAGGAGAGACCCAGTACTTC. It codes for CSARTGETQYF. J is TRBJ2-5 and V is TRBV20-1, with a weak D call TRBD1 (6 bases). CDR1 is DFQATT and CDR2 is SNEGSKA in the germline V gene (reference sequence). The ends were cut back, 3 bases at V and 4 bases at J, with 6 bases in the middle. The CDR3 runs 11 residues.